One sample yielded the 2 T cell receptor beta chains listed below, sequenced in a study of graft-versus-host responses after intestinal transplantation. These receptors have no known antigen. Profiling relied on immunoSEQ multiplex PCR, and the TCRdb table lists in-frame clones only, not all of them. The sample records roughly 90,000 clones, 88% being singletons. The sequences come from unstimulated CD4+ T cells sorted from spleen or lymph node cells, collected before transplant. These receptors were taken from a human donor who was the organ donor for an intestinal transplant.

The V call is TRBV7-9, the J call TRBJ2-6; D not resolved. V gave up 6 bases and J gave up 2 bases, with 11 bases separating them. The CDR3 contains 15 residues. Germline assignment: CDR1 SEHNR and CDR2 FQNEAQ (reference sequence). The chain's CDR3 is CASSLSAAGANVLTF. In DNA, the CDR3 is TGTGCCAGCAGTCTTTCGGCGGCTGGGGCCAACGTCCTGACTTTC.

This clone came up once. V gene TRBV5-4 combines with J gene TRBJ2-7; possibly TRBD2 for D (5 bases). The V gene's germline CDR1 is SGHNT and CDR2 YYREEE (reference sequence). The CDR3 contains 13 residues. V lost 4 bases to trimming and J lost 3 bases, with 11 bases between them. The CDR3 region is CASSAGRDYEQYF. As DNA, the CDR3 is TGTGCCAGCAGCGCGGGCAGAGACTACGAGCAGTACTTC.